The 27 T cell receptor beta chains below all came from one sample that was sequenced in a study of CD8+CD57+ T cells in acquired aplastic anemia. Using genomic DNA as the template, TCR beta VDJ and CDR3 profiling was carried out. TCRdb used MiXCR to reprocess the reads, holding one entry per CDR3 protein. This repertoire shows about 130,000 distinct CDR3 sequences, about 46% found once; its top ten account for 2.5%. Sequencing used sorted CD4+, CD8+, or CD8+CD57+ T cells (not recorded which) from PBMCs. These receptors were collected from a human donor in good health, serving as a control.

This chain links TRBV29-1 with TRBJ1-2, with a possible D match to TRBD1 (6 bases). V was shortened by 5 bases and J by 6 bases, with 25 bases between the two germline ends. This CDR3 contains 16 residues. CDR1 SQVTM and CDR2 ANQGSEA come from the germline V gene. CDR3 region: CSVRLSGAGSIDGYTF. In DNA, the CDR3 is TGCAGCGTTAGACTATCGGGGGCAGGGTCGATTGATGGCTACACCTTC. The full variable domain, with the rest looked up from reference TRBV29-1 and TRBJ1-2, is SAVISQKPSRDICQRGTSLTIQCQVDSQVTMMFWYRQQPGQSLTLIATANQGSEATYESGFVIDKFPISRPNLTFSTLTVSNMSPEDSSIYLCSVRLSGAGSIDGYTFGSGTRLTVV.

The rearrangement uses TRBV9 and TRBJ2-5, with 11 bases aligning to TRBD2. Germline CDR1 is SGDLS and CDR2 is YYNGEE. The CDR3 extends over 16 amino acids. The V segment lost 4 bases and the J segment 4 bases; nucleotides outside the gene matches: 9. The CDR3 sequence: CASSPSLAGARETQYF. CDR3 DNA: TGTGCCAGCAGCCCTTCACTAGCGGGGGCCAGAGAGACCCAGTACTTC.

This chain connects TRBV9 to TRBJ1-6; 7 nucleotides match TRBD1. The junction had 16 bases not matched to a gene; V was cut back by 0 bases and J by 7 bases. Germline V lookup: CDR1 SGDLS, CDR2 YYNGEE. The CDR3 is 19 residues long. CDR3 in amino acids: CASSVGASSPGTANSPLHF. The CDR3 region has the DNA TGTGCCAGCAGCGTAGGTGCCAGCAGCCCTGGGACAGCCAATTCACCCCTCCACTTT.

The chain has TRBV5-1 and TRBJ1-1; D perhaps matches TRBD1 (5 bases). The germline CDR1 and CDR2 sequences are SGHRS and YFSETQ. This CDR3 is built from 14 residues. Trimming removed 4 bases from V and 2 bases from J, with 12 bases in between. The CDR3 DNA reads as TGCGCCAGCAGCGGGGACCTAACTAACACTGAAGCTTTCTTT. It encodes CASSGDLTNTEAFF.

This rearrangement joins TRBV7-2 to TRBJ1-5; D not resolved. Trimming removed 1 base from V and 6 bases from J, with 7 bases in between. Germline CDR1 is SGHTA and CDR2 is FQGNSA. This CDR3 region has 13 residues. The CDR3 DNA reads as TGTGCCAGCAGCTTAGATAAGGGTCAGCCCCAGCATTTT. It specifies CASSLDKGQPQHF.

This clonotype is labeled medium-sized. The chain combines TRBV10-2 with TRBJ2-3, with D perhaps TRBD1 (6 bases). V was pared by 6 bases and J by 6 bases, with 10 bases between. This CDR3 comprises 12 residues. Germline V gene lookup returns CDR1 WSHSY and CDR2 SAAADI. This chain's CDR3 is CASSAGADTQYF. The CDR3 nucleotides read TGCGCCAGCAGCGCAGGGGCGGATACGCAGTATTTT.

This sequence joins TRBV7-2 and TRBJ2-6; D is uncertain. V was shortened by 2 bases and J by 4 bases, with 3 bases between the two germline ends. The CDR3 sequence is 13 residues long. Germline loops: CDR1 SGHTA, CDR2 FQGNSA. The CDR3 protein is CASSLPGANVLTF. CDR3 sequence (DNA): TGTGCCAGCAGCTTACCGGGGGCCAACGTCCTGACTTTC.

Of note for this clonotype: Being one base from a much bigger clone, this may be a read error. The chain is built from TRBV6-1 and TRBJ1-5; maybe TRBD1 (5 bases). The germline V and J ends were trimmed by 8 bases and 1 base, with 9 bases remaining between them. The germline V gene has CDR1 MNHNS and CDR2 SASEGT. The CDR3 is 13 amino acids. The CDR3 region has the DNA TGTGCCAGCGGTGGGGACAGCAATCAGCCCCAGCATTTT. This encodes CASGGDSNQPQHF.

Many counts were recorded for this clonotype. V usage is TRBV15 and J usage is TRBJ2-7; maybe TRBD1 (5 bases). Germline V gene sequence: CDR1 LNHNV, CDR2 YYDKDF (reference sequence). This CDR3 has 14 amino acids. V shed 1 base and J shed 4 bases, with 11 bases lying between them. CDR3 loop: CATSRVRGAYEQYF. The CDR3 region has the DNA TGTGCCACCAGCAGAGTTCGTGGGGCTTACGAGCAGTACTTC.

Ten or more counts support this clonotype. This chain joins TRBV7-9 and TRBJ1-2, with D possibly TRBD1 on 6 matching bases. Germline loops: CDR1 SEHNR, CDR2 FQNEAQ (reference sequence). CDR3 size: 15 residues. Trimming shortened V by 3 bases and J by 4 bases, and 15 bases separated the two germline ends. Here the CDR3 DNA reads TGTGCCAGCAGCTTTCTCAACAGGGAAGGCTATGGCTACACCTTC. Protein product: CASSFLNREGYGYTF.

Remarks on this clonotype: A read error may produce the germline difference seen at one junction end. The chain couples TRBV7-3 to TRBJ2-7; 8 nucleotides agree with TRBD1. The CDR3 is 14 residues long. CDR1 and CDR2 from the germline V gene are SGHTA and FQGTGA. The CDR3 loop reads CASRDRRLSYEQYF. CDR3 coding DNA: TGCGCCAGCCGGGACAGGCGGCTCTCCTACGAGCAGTACTTC. Looking up the rest from reference TRBV7-3 and TRBJ2-7 gives the full variable domain: GAGVSQTPSNKVTEKGKYVELRCDPISGHTALYWYRQSLGQGPEFLIYFQGTGAADDSGLPNDRFFAVRPEGSVSTLKIQRTERGDSAVYLCASRDRRLSYEQYFGPGTRLTVT.

This chain uses TRBV29-1 with TRBJ1-1, with D maybe TRBD1 (5 bases). Germline V gene sequence: CDR1 SQVTM, CDR2 ANQGSEA. This CDR3 is 14 amino acids long. The CDR3 protein is CSFERDLVNTEAFF. CDR3 DNA sequence: TGCAGTTTTGAAAGGGACTTGGTTAACACTGAAGCTTTCTTT.

J is TRBJ2-7 and V is TRBV10-3; D assignment may be TRBD1 or TRBD2 (5 bases each). Germline CDR1 and CDR2: ENHRY and SYGVKD. The CDR3 is made up of 12 amino acids. The CDR3 loop reads CAISRDAYEQHV. CDR3 DNA sequence: TGTGCCATCTCAAGGGACGCCTACGAGCAGCACGTC.

In its sample, this clonotype was seen many times. This rearrangement joins TRBV7-9 to TRBJ1-6; D might be TRBD1 (5 bases). This CDR3 contains 15 residues. Germline V gene lookup returns CDR1 SEHNR and CDR2 FQNEAQ (reference sequence). V lost 1 base to trimming and J lost 4 bases, with 8 bases between them. The CDR3 protein is CASSLGDLYNSPLHF. CDR3 DNA: TGTGCCAGCAGCTTAGGGGACCTATATAATTCACCCCTCCACTTT. Full variable domain (rest looked up from reference TRBV7-9 and TRBJ1-6): DTGVSQNPRHKITKRGQNVTFRCDPISEHNRLYWYRQTLGQGPEFLTYFQNEAQLEKSRLLSDRFSAERPKGSFSTLEIQRTEQGDSAMYLCASSLGDLYNSPLHFGNGTRLTVT.

This clonotype was observed a handful of times. A junction boundary mismatches the germline segment, possibly from a read error. The genes are TRBV24-1 and TRBJ2-5; TRBD2 agrees at 11 bases. The CDR3 contains 16 residues. Germline loops: CDR1 KGHDR, CDR2 SFDVKD. The DNA of the CDR3 is TGTGCCACCAGTGATCCCACTAGCGGGGGACAAGGGACCCAGTACTTC. This gives the protein CATSDPTSGGQGTQYF.

This clonotype was seen only a few times. The junction and the germline gene differ at one end; a read error may be behind it. This chain joins TRBV10-3 and TRBJ1-2; 9 nucleotides agree with TRBD1. The CDR3 length is 14 residues. Germline V gene sequence: CDR1 ENHRY, CDR2 SYGVKD. CDR3 protein: CAFSTGTGNYGYTF. DNA of the CDR3: TGTGCCTTCAGTACCGGGACAGGGAACTATGGCTACACCTTC.

This clonotype was recorded many times. This chain joins TRBV12-5 and TRBJ2-7; no firm D call. Germline lookup yields CDR1 LGHNT and CDR2 FRNRAP. The V and J ends lost 2 bases and 0 bases respectively, with 5 bases between them. The CDR3 is 13 amino acids. CDR3 sequence (DNA): TGTGCTAGTGGTTTGACAGACTCCTACGAGCAGTACTTC. Translation gives CASGLTDSYEQYF.

This clonotype was observed at least ten times. No DNA is shown, since the ends of the CDR3 on it are uncertain; the CDR3 is the one TCRdb lists. The rearrangement joins TRBV6-2 or TRBV6-3 to TRBJ2-5. The germline gives CDR1 MNHEY, CDR2 SVGEGT. The CDR3 region is 15 residues in length, termini included. The CDR3 spells CASSYVSSLYQTQYF.

The table lists this clonotype with many counts. This chain joins TRBV3-2 and TRBJ2-3; no DNA check was done on the table's D call, TRBD2. TRBV3-2 is noted as a pseudogene. CDR3 length: 13 residues. This CDR3 reads CASGLAGKEKQYF. The CDR3 DNA follows: TGTGCCAGCGGACTAGCGGGGAAAGAGAAGCAGTATTTT.

This clonotype was observed at least ten times. The chain recombines TRBV5-5 with TRBJ2-5; a weak D match, TRBD1 (6 bases). The CDR3 sequence is 14 residues long. Germline CDR1 is SGHKS and CDR2 is YYEKEE (reference sequence). V lost 0 bases and J lost 5, with 11 bases in between. The CDR3 sequence is CASSLGTAVETQYF. For the CDR3, the DNA is TGTGCCAGCAGCTTGGGGACAGCTGTGGAGACCCAGTACTTC.

The chain couples TRBV18 to TRBJ2-3; 7 positions agree with TRBD2. This CDR3 has 15 residues. The trim removed 2 bases at V and 1 base at J, leaving 3 bases unmatched. Germline CDR1 and CDR2: KGHSH and LQKENI. CDR3 bases: TGTGCCAGCTCACCAAGGCTAGCGGGCACAGATACGCAGTATTTT. It is translated as CASSPRLAGTDTQYF.

The table lists this clonotype with a few counts. This chain uses TRBV15 with TRBJ1-6, with a possible D match to TRBD1 (5 bases). The CDR3 runs 13 residues. Trimming took 1 base from V and 10 from J, leaving 8 bases between them. Per the germline V gene, CDR1 is LNHNV and CDR2 is YYDKDF (reference sequence). Here the CDR3 reads CATSRGRASPLHF. The CDR3 nucleotides are TGTGCCACCAGCAGAGGCAGGGCATCACCCCTCCACTTT.

The V and J genes are TRBV25-1 and TRBJ2-7; no clear D gene. This CDR3 contains 13 residues. The V gene's germline CDR1 is MGHDK and CDR2 SYGVNS. Trimming took off 5 bases at V and 3 bases at J, with 11 bases between the two ends. The CDR3 loop is CASSLQTVYEQYF. DNA for the CDR3: TGTGCCAGCAGTTTACAGACCGTCTACGAGCAGTACTTC.

Only a few counts were recorded for this clonotype. The V gene is TRBV18, the J gene TRBJ2-1; perhaps TRBD1 as D (5 bases). The CDR3 is 15 residues long. The V gene lost 3 bases and the J gene lost 5 bases, with 14 bases spanning the gap. Germline V gives CDR1 KGHSH, CDR2 LQKENI. For the CDR3, the DNA is TGTGCCAGCTCACCCAAACAGGAGTTGAACAATGAGCAGTTCTTC. This encodes CASSPKQELNNEQFF.

This clonotype was seen repeatedly, ten times or more. V gene TRBV20-1 combines with J gene TRBJ1-1; a weak D match, TRBD1 (5 bases). The CDR3 is 12 residues long. CDR1 is DFQATT and CDR2 is SNEGSKA in the germline V gene (reference sequence). Trimming removed 5 bases from V and 11 bases from J, with 18 bases in between. The CDR3, as DNA: TGCAGTGCTCGCCTGGACACCCCCTCGGCTTTCTTT. Translating it yields CSARLDTPSAFF.

The chain uses TRBV16 and TRBJ2-1; D remains ambiguous. This CDR3 has 15 residues. Germline V gene data show CDR1 as KGHSY and CDR2 as FQNENV. Trimming shortened V by 0 bases and J by 2 bases, and 8 bases separated the two germline ends. Here the CDR3 reads CASSQSAIPYNEQFF. CDR3 in DNA: TGTGCCAGCAGCCAATCCGCCATTCCCTACAATGAGCAGTTCTTC.

The CDR3 DNA follows: TGCAGTGCTAGAGGCAGACAGGGTCGATATGGCTACACCTTC. Translation: CSARGRQGRYGYTF. J is TRBJ1-2 and V is TRBV20-1, with 7 bases aligning to TRBD1. Germline lookup yields CDR1 DFQATT and CDR2 SNEGSKA (reference sequence). The CDR3 extends over 14 amino acids. J was trimmed by 5 bases and V by 1 base; bases with no gene match: 7.